Shown below are 16 T cell receptor beta chains from a single sample sequenced in a study of cytomegalovirus exposure and HLA in healthy donors. The PCR contained 60 Vbeta and 13 Jbeta primers. The repertoire was sequenced with immunoSEQ multiplex PCR; TCRdb's copy has only in-frame clones and lacks some. This repertoire shows about 170,000 clones, approximately 72% found once; its top ten account for 2% to 3%. The sequenced sample was PBMCs. These receptors were collected from a human donor in good health.

The chain is built from TRBV15 and TRBJ1-5; 7 positions match TRBD1. V trimming: 3 bases; J trimming: 1 base; junction bases outside the gene matches: 6. The CDR3 runs to 16 residues. CDR1 is LNHNV, CDR2 YYDKDF, per germline (reference sequence). CDR3 amino acids: CATSREGQRSNQPQHF. Written as DNA, the CDR3 is TGTGCCACCAGCAGGGAGGGACAGAGAAGCAATCAGCCCCAGCATTTT.

The chain joins TRBV6-1 to TRBJ2-7; 9 bases are shared with TRBD1. J lost 3 bases, V lost 3 bases, and 3 bases had no gene match. The CDR3 covers 14 residues. CDR1 is MNHNS and CDR2 is SASEGT in the germline V gene. The CDR3 bases are TGTGCCAGCAGTGATCGGGGACAGGGCTACGAGCAGTACTTC. This encodes CASSDRGQGYEQYF.

The V and J genes are TRBV6-6 and TRBJ2-7, with D perhaps matching TRBD2 (6 bases). Between the trimmed V and J ends, which lost 7 bases and 0 bases, there was a span of 16 bases. CDR1 and CDR2 (germline): MNHNY, SVGAGI (reference sequence). This CDR3 has 15 residues. The CDR3 protein is CASTEDGGFSYEQYF. The CDR3 DNA reads TGTGCCAGCACCGAGGACGGGGGTTTCTCCTACGAGCAGTACTTC.

V and J are TRBV10-3 and TRBJ1-2, with TRBD1 matching 9 bases. Germline V lookup: CDR1 ENHRY, CDR2 SYGVKD. Trimming removed 4 bases from V and 7 bases from J; junction bases left unmatched: 7. The CDR3 consists of 14 residues. The CDR3 region is CAISGGQGGGGYTF. The CDR3 nucleotides read TGTGCCATCAGTGGGGGACAGGGTGGCGGTGGCTACACCTTC.

The count of this clone is one. V is TRBV7-9 and J is TRBJ2-3, with D tentatively TRBD2 (6 bases). V lost 0 bases, J lost 2 bases, and 12 bases lay in between. Germline V gene lookup returns CDR1 SEHNR and CDR2 FQNEAQ (reference sequence). The CDR3 spans 16 residues. Here the CDR3 DNA reads TGTGCCAGCAGCTTAGCGCAGGGAGGTTACACAGATACGCAGTATTTT. It codes for CASSLAQGGYTDTQYF.

The chain links TRBV18 to TRBJ2-5; no reliable D call. Germline CDR1 reads KGHSH; CDR2 reads LQKENI. Trimming stripped 5 bases from V and 2 bases from J, with 6 bases between. The CDR3 covers 12 residues. CDR3 amino acids: CASSDSQETQYF. CDR3 bases: TGTGCCAGCTCAGATAGTCAAGAGACCCAGTACTTC.

The chain employs TRBV4-3 and TRBJ1-4; no reliable D call. In germline, CDR1 is LGHNA, CDR2 YSLEER. The CDR3 sequence is 15 residues long. Between the trimmed V and J ends, which lost 0 bases and 8 bases, there was a span of 13 bases. CDR3 sequence (DNA): TGCGCCAGCAGCCAAGATGGTCCCGGGTTGGAAAAACTGTTTTTT. Protein: CASSQDGPGLEKLFF.

The rearrangement links TRBV19 to TRBJ2-1, with 14 bases that match TRBD2. The germline CDR1 and CDR2 sequences are LNHDA and SQIVND (reference sequence). The CDR3 is 16 amino acids. V lost 5 bases, J lost 13 bases, and 13 bases stayed unmatched. The CDR3: CASSPGTSGGPAVQFF. CDR3 nucleotide sequence: TGTGCCAGTAGTCCGGGGACTAGCGGGGGCCCCGCAGTACAGTTCTTC.

A note on this clone: Other nucleotide sequences in the sample specify the same CDR3. V gene TRBV19 combines with J gene TRBJ1-1; TRBD1 agrees at 7 bases. The germline gives CDR1 LNHDA, CDR2 SQIVND (reference sequence). The CDR3 covers 14 residues. V dropped 4 bases and J dropped 4; count of bases not matched to a gene: 6. The CDR3 DNA follows: TGTGCCAGTAGTACTTGGACAGGCCGCACTGAAGCTTTCTTT. Translating it yields CASSTWTGRTEAFF.

The chain uses TRBV12-5 and TRBJ1-5, with D possibly matching TRBD1 (5 bases). This CDR3 is 14 amino acids long. Trimming took 3 bases from V and 3 from J, leaving 9 bases between them. Per the germline V gene, CDR1 is LGHNT and CDR2 is FRNRAP. CDR3 in amino acids: CASGLNRFNQPQHF. The CDR3 region has the DNA TGTGCTAGTGGTTTAAACAGGTTCAATCAGCCCCAGCATTTT.

The chain employs TRBV29-1 and TRBJ2-7, with TRBD1 identical over 7 bases. CDR1 and CDR2 from the germline V gene are SQVTM and ANQGSEA. The CDR3 extends over 13 amino acids. The V gene end was trimmed by 3 bases and the J gene end by 6 bases; junction bases not matched to a gene: 8. The CDR3 DNA sequence: TGCAGCGTTGATTTAGGACAGGACTGCGAGCAGTACTTC. This translates into CSVDLGQDCEQYF.

The rearrangement uses TRBV4-3 and TRBJ2-3; 8 nucleotides line up with TRBD2. The V gene end was trimmed by 1 base and the J gene end by 2 bases; junction bases not matched to a gene: 5. Germline assignment: CDR1 LGHNA and CDR2 YSLEER. The CDR3 consists of 16 residues. CDR3 loop: CASSQGSGVDTDTQYF. The CDR3, as DNA: TGCGCCAGCAGCCAAGGTAGCGGGGTTGACACAGATACGCAGTATTTT.

V usage is TRBV7-2 and J usage is TRBJ1-2; 7 positions agree with TRBD1. V lost 5 bases and J lost 6; bases outside the gene matches: 6. Germline V gene sequence: CDR1 SGHTA, CDR2 FQGNSA. The CDR3 runs 13 residues. This CDR3 is CASSPDREDGYTF. Here the CDR3 DNA reads TGTGCCAGCAGCCCCGACAGGGAGGATGGCTACACCTTC. The full variable domain, in which reference TRBV7-2 and TRBJ1-2 provide the parts outside the CDR3, is GAGVSQSPSNKVTEKGKDVELRCDPISGHTALYWYRQSLGQGLEFLIYFQGNSAPDKSGLPSDRFSAERTGGSVSTLTIQRTQQEDSAVYLCASSPDREDGYTFGSGTRLTVV.

The chain carries TRBV9 and TRBJ1-2; unclear D gene. The germline gives CDR1 SGDLS, CDR2 YYNGEE. V lost 1 base to trimming and J lost 4 bases, with 14 bases between them. CDR3 length: 15 amino acids. CDR3 DNA: TGTGCCAGCAGCGTAACTGAAATAAGCGGCTATGGCTACACCTTC. This sequence encodes CASSVTEISGYGYTF.

J is TRBJ2-6 and V is TRBV12-5; the match to TRBD1 covers 9 bases. Germline V gives CDR1 LGHNT, CDR2 FRNRAP. Trimming at V came to 4 bases and at J to 0 bases, leaving 4 bases not matched to a gene. The CDR3 runs 17 residues. CDR3 DNA sequence: TGTGCTAGTGGTTCGGGGACAGGGAGCTCTGGGGCCAACGTCCTGACTTTC. This encodes CASGSGTGSSGANVLTF.

The chain links TRBV7-2 to TRBJ1-6; weak D call: TRBD1 (5 bases). The V and J ends lost 3 bases and 7 bases respectively, with 13 bases between them. CDR3 length equals 15 residues. Germline V gene data show CDR1 as SGHTA and CDR2 as FQGNSA. CDR3 DNA sequence: TGTGCCAGCAGCTTGGCGGGAGGGGAGAATTCACCCCTCCACTTT. It is translated as CASSLAGGENSPLHF.